This TCR beta chain was documented in a study of T cells in tumors after PD-1 blockade. Study-level background: Patients received pembrolizumab 200 mg every 3 weeks or cemiplimab 350 mg every 2 weeks. Some patients also took daily vismodegib 150 mg during anti-PD-1 treatment.

Some clones are missing from TCRdb's copy, which holds only in-frame ones; the method was immunoSEQ multiplex PCR. This table has roughly 49,000 clones, 81% appearing once. V dropped 4 bases and J dropped 7 bases, with 20 bases sitting between them. CDR3 length: 16 residues. CDR1 LGHDT and CDR2 YNNKEL come from the germline V gene (reference sequence). Tumor or blood genomic DNA was sequenced, with inputs of about 616 ng to 6,500 ng. V usage is TRBV3-1 (or the pseudogene TRBV3-2) and J usage is TRBJ1-5; D may be TRBD1 (6 bases). The receptor comes from a human donor with basal cell carcinoma. The sample here was PBMCs, taken before anti-PD-1 treatment. CDR3 amino acids: CASSPGGGGGMQPQHF. CDR3 in DNA: TGTGCCAGCAGCCCCGGGGGTGGAGGGGGAATGCAGCCCCAGCATTTT.